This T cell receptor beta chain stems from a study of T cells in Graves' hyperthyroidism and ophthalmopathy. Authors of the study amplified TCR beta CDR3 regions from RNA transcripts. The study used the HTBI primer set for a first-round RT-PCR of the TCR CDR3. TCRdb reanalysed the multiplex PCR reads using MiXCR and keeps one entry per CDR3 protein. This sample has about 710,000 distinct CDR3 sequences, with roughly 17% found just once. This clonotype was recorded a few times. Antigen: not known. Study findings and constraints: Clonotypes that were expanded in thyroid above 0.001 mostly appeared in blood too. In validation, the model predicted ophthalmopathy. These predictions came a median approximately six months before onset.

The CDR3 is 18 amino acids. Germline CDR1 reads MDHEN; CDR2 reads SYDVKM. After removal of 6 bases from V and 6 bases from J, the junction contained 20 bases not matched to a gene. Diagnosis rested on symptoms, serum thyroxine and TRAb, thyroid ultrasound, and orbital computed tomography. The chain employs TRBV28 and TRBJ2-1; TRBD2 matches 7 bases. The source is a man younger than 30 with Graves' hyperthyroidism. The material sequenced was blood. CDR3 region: CASRPGLPGPRLPNEQFF. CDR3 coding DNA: TGTGCCAGCAGACCGGGACTACCGGGACCTCGATTACCCAATGAGCAGTTCTTC.